These T cell receptor beta chains were read from a single sample in a study of patients and donors after allogeneic stem cell transplantation. From the RT-PCR reads, TCRdb called clonotypes with MiXCR, one entry per CDR3 protein. The table includes over 400,000 distinct CDR3 sequences, 16% detected once. Sequencing used blood, either unsorted or a sorted T cell fraction (not recorded which). The source of these receptors is a human donor who was either an allogeneic HSCT recipient or a stem cell or donor lymphocyte infusion donor (not recorded which). It is not recorded whose cells these are; they may come from a transplant donor. CDR3s leave out the opening cysteine and the closing phenylalanine or tryptophan. The D gene is left open where the match is weak. The listing skips clone size in some rows; elsewhere it reads once, few, many or a size class.

abundance: .; v_gene: TRBV3-1; d_gene: .; j_gene: TRBJ1-4; CDR3aa: ASRSGTTNEKLF
abundance: many; v_gene: TRBV24-1; d_gene: .; j_gene: TRBJ2-1; CDR3aa: ATAGVINSYNEQF
abundance: .; v_gene: TRBV12-3/TRBV12-4; d_gene: TRBD1; j_gene: TRBJ2-6; CDR3aa: ASSTSGQGAGANVLT
abundance: few; v_gene: TRBV2; d_gene: TRBD1; j_gene: TRBJ1-2; CDR3aa: ASSPEGQGANYGYT
abundance: .; v_gene: TRBV7-2; d_gene: TRBD2; j_gene: TRBJ2-1; CDR3aa: ASSLKGGGAHEQF
abundance: .; v_gene: TRBV20-1; d_gene: .; j_gene: TRBJ2-5; CDR3aa: SAGSTGETQY
abundance: .; v_gene: TRBV7-2; d_gene: .; j_gene: TRBJ2-7; CDR3aa: ASSLFGGTSPYEQY
abundance: many; v_gene: TRBV29-1; d_gene: TRBD1; j_gene: TRBJ1-1; CDR3aa: SALTGFEAF
abundance: .; v_gene: TRBV20-1; d_gene: .; j_gene: TRBJ2-5; CDR3aa: SASRLGETQY
abundance: .; v_gene: TRBV3-1; d_gene: TRBD2; j_gene: TRBJ2-3; CDR3aa: ASSQAGLEDS
abundance: .; v_gene: TRBV20-1; d_gene: TRBD2; j_gene: TRBJ2-3; CDR3aa: SARDWSSGSSSTQY
abundance: .; v_gene: TRBV5-1; d_gene: TRBD1; j_gene: TRBJ1-3; CDR3aa: ASSFGTGAGNTIY
abundance: many; v_gene: TRBV12-3/TRBV12-4; d_gene: TRBD2; j_gene: TRBJ2-7; CDR3aa: ASSRGLADTYEQY
abundance: .; v_gene: TRBV4-3; d_gene: .; j_gene: TRBJ1-1; CDR3aa: ASSQDGRTEAF
abundance: .; v_gene: TRBV27; d_gene: TRBD1; j_gene: TRBJ2-5; CDR3aa: ASSPGDSSRQETQY
abundance: .; v_gene: TRBV28; d_gene: .; j_gene: TRBJ1-2; CDR3aa: ASSFGEAGGYT
abundance: .; v_gene: TRBV4-2; d_gene: .; j_gene: TRBJ1-2; CDR3aa: ASSQEPTGTLGGYT
abundance: many; v_gene: TRBV10-3; d_gene: TRBD1; j_gene: TRBJ1-2; CDR3aa: ATGTGDINYGYT
abundance: .; v_gene: TRBV18; d_gene: .; j_gene: TRBJ1-5; CDR3aa: ASSPGRLNQPQH
abundance: few; v_gene: TRBV5-1; d_gene: .; j_gene: TRBJ1-1; CDR3aa: ASSPGVSPNTEAF
abundance: .; v_gene: TRBV2; d_gene: TRBD1; j_gene: TRBJ1-2; CDR3aa: ASSSLVGGPSGYT
abundance: many; v_gene: TRBV7-9; d_gene: .; j_gene: TRBJ2-3; CDR3aa: ASSLARLGTDTQY
abundance: .; v_gene: TRBV2; d_gene: .; j_gene: TRBJ1-1; CDR3aa: ASNSPGTEAF
abundance: .; v_gene: TRBV20-1; d_gene: .; j_gene: TRBJ1-6; CDR3aa: SPGSPLH
abundance: few; v_gene: TRBV20-1; d_gene: .; j_gene: TRBJ2-7; CDR3aa: SARGGGSVYEQY
abundance: .; v_gene: TRBV6-1; d_gene: .; j_gene: TRBJ1-3; CDR3aa: ASSLTTYSSGNTIY
abundance: .; v_gene: TRBV18; d_gene: .; j_gene: TRBJ2-5; CDR3aa: ASSPLLRDQETQY
abundance: .; v_gene: TRBV5-1; d_gene: TRBD2; j_gene: TRBJ2-1; CDR3aa: ASSIGLAGGFSYNEQF
abundance: .; v_gene: TRBV6-1; d_gene: .; j_gene: TRBJ1-5; CDR3aa: ASSDATGWPQPQH
abundance: few; v_gene: TRBV5-6; d_gene: .; j_gene: TRBJ1-1; CDR3aa: ASSLFGGSNTEAF
abundance: .; v_gene: TRBV4-3; d_gene: TRBD2; j_gene: TRBJ2-3; CDR3aa: ASSQDLGLAGLTDTQY
abundance: many; v_gene: TRBV12-3/TRBV12-4; d_gene: .; j_gene: TRBJ1-2; CDR3aa: ATIKGQVRVYGYT
abundance: .; v_gene: TRBV4-3; d_gene: .; j_gene: TRBJ1-4; CDR3aa: ASSQDAGGGEKLF
abundance: .; v_gene: TRBV7-2; d_gene: .; j_gene: TRBJ2-6; CDR3aa: ASSLVGGSSGANVLT
abundance: .; v_gene: TRBV5-1; d_gene: TRBD2; j_gene: TRBJ2-2; CDR3aa: ASSLALAGVAGELF
abundance: .; v_gene: TRBV6-4; d_gene: TRBD2; j_gene: TRBJ2-7; CDR3aa: ASTPPGGLAGEGEQY
abundance: .; v_gene: TRBV4-3; d_gene: .; j_gene: TRBJ2-2; CDR3aa: ASSQLRGTVHTGELF
abundance: few; v_gene: TRBV7-9; d_gene: .; j_gene: TRBJ1-4; CDR3aa: ASSSGPEELF
abundance: .; v_gene: TRBV19; d_gene: .; j_gene: TRBJ2-2; CDR3aa: ASNQGPRSGELF